This section outlines one T cell receptor beta chain sequence together with its context. The antigen is undetermined. Moderate-to-severe activity, CAS ≥3, NOSPECS ≥4 and duration under 3 months were recorded for donors with ophthalmopathy. The study amplified TCR beta CDR3 regions using RNA transcripts. First-round RT-PCR with HTBI primers preceded a second-round multiplex PCR. From the multiplex PCR reads, TCRdb called clonotypes with MiXCR, one entry per CDR3 protein. The top ten clones hold more than 2.5% of a sample with 650,000 to 800,000 distinct CDR3 sequences, over 40% of them seen once. V was pared by 2 bases and J by 4 bases, with 7 bases of the junction left unmatched. This CDR3 contains 16 residues. The V gene's germline CDR1 is ENHRY and CDR2 SYGVKD. This sample stems from a study of Graves' ophthalmopathy and Graves' hyperthyroidism. Study-wide context: Peripheral blood (taken before any treatment) was collected at initial diagnosis. Overall study findings and caveats: Appearing in blood as well were most expanded thyroid clonotypes above 0.001 frequency. With approximately 88% sensitivity and 70% to 82% specificity, a 13-signature model separated ophthalmopathy from stable hyperthyroidism.

The chain is built from TRBV10-3 and TRBJ1-2; 10 bases agree with TRBD1. This TCR derives from an adult man with Graves' ophthalmopathy. The source material was peripheral blood. CDR3 nucleotide sequence: TGTGCCATCAGTGAGGGCGGACAGGGGGACACCTATGGCTACACCTTC. It codes for CAISEGGQGDTYGYTF.